The source of this T cell receptor (beta chain) is a study of tissue T cells after allogeneic stem cell transplantation. Study results and limitations: Only a limited share of tissue TCRs appeared in blood or spleen.

Germline CDR1 is GKSSPN and CDR2 is SITVG. CDR3 length: 13 residues. Trimming pared 0 bases from V and 4 bases from J, leaving 9 bases between. Produced via immunoSEQ multiplex PCR; TCRdb's table is partial and in-frame only. The table has about 21,000 clones, roughly three quarters seen once. With regard to this clone: Its antigen is unknown. The genes and germline here are from mouse. The read stops 1 residue short of the end of the CDR3; the missing end is completed from the germline J gene.

The source material was blood. This TCR derives from a female BALB/c mouse in good health. For this mouse line, the MHC haplotype is H2-d. The chain employs TRBV31 and TRBJ1-2; D gene unclear. The CDR3 bases that were read are TGTGCCTGGAGTCTCGCGGGCCGCTCCGACTACACC. It specifies CAWSLAGRSDYT. In full, the CDR3 reads CAWSLAGRSDYTF.